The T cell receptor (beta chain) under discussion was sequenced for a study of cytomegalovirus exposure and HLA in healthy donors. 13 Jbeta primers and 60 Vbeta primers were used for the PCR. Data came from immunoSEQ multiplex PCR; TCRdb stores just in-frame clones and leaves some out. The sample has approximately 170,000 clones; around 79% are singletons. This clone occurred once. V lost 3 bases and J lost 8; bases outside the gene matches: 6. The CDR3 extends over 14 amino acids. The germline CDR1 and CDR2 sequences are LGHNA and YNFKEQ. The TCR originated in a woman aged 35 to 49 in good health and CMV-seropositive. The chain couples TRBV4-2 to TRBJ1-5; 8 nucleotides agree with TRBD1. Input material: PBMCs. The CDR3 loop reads CASSHPGQVEPQHF. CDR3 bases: TGTGCCAGCAGCCATCCGGGACAGGTCGAGCCCCAGCATTTT.